These T cell receptor beta chains were read from a single sample in a study of CD8+ T cells in alopecia areata. The repertoire was sequenced with immunoSEQ multiplex PCR; TCRdb's copy has only in-frame clones and lacks some. The table includes around 200,000 clones, approximately 62% detected once. The material was CD4+ T cells sorted from blood, obtained at week 0. Receptor source: a human donor with alopecia areata. Both conserved end residues are part of each CDR3. Each record gives: D gene, J gene, V gene, clone size, CDR3 DNA, CDR3 protein. D genes are given only for firm matches. Size is omitted from some rows. Given values are once, few, many or a class for expanded clones.

.,TRBJ1-5,TRBV7-8,.,TGTGCCAGCAGCTCCCTAAGTCTGAGCAATCAGCCCCAGCATTTT,CASSSLSLSNQPQHF
TRBD1,TRBJ1-2,TRBV29-1,once,TGCAGCGTTCTTCAGGGGGAGGGCTACACCTTC,CSVLQGEGYTF
.,TRBJ1-2,TRBV6-5,once,TGTGCCAGCAGTTACTCGGGCCAAACCAATTATGGCTACACCTTC,CASSYSGQTNYGYTF
TRBD1,TRBJ1-2,TRBV7-9,.,TGTGCCAGCAGTCGGGACAGGACTAACTATGGCTACACCTTC,CASSRDRTNYGYTF
.,TRBJ1-2,TRBV9,.,TGTGCCAGCAGCGTAACGGGAGGGGGAGGCGGCTACACCTTC,CASSVTGGGGGYTF
TRBD1,TRBJ2-7,TRBV27,.,TGTGCCAGCCGCCTCGGGACAGGAAGCTCCTACGAGCAGTACTTC,CASRLGTGSSYEQYF
TRBD1,TRBJ1-2,TRBV30,.,TGTGCCTGGAGTGACCTCCGACAGGGGTCCTATGGCTACACCTTC,CAWSDLRQGSYGYTF
.,TRBJ1-3,TRBV30,.,TGTGCCTGGAGTGTAAGGCGGGGCTCTGGAAACACCATATATTTT,CAWSVRRGSGNTIYF
TRBD2,TRBJ2-1,TRBV4-3,.,TGCGCCAGCAGCCAGAGAAGTAGCGGGGGGTCCCACAATGAGCAGTTCTTC,CASSQRSSGGSHNEQFF
.,TRBJ1-1,TRBV29-1,.,TGCAGCGCCTGGACGGGGAACACTGAAGCTTTCTTT,CSAWTGNTEAFF
.,TRBJ2-7,TRBV9,few,TGTGCCAGCAGCCCTCTTGGGGGAAGCTTATCCTACGAGCAGTACTTC,CASSPLGGSLSYEQYF
.,TRBJ1-2,TRBV5-1,.,TGCGCCAGCAGCTTGGAGTGGGCCCTCTATGGCTACACCTTC,CASSLEWALYGYTF
.,TRBJ2-6,TRBV6-6,few,TGTGCCAGCAGCTCCATCGGGGCTGGGGCCAACGTCCTGACTTTC,CASSSIGAGANVLTF
.,TRBJ2-5,TRBV14,few,TGTGCCAGCAGCCAAGAAGATGACAGCTCCCAGTACTTC,CASSQEDDSSQYF
.,TRBJ2-3,TRBV7-8,.,TGTGCCAGCACTCGGACAGCCACTAGCACAGATACGCAGTATTTT,CASTRTATSTDTQYF
.,TRBJ2-5,TRBV7-2,.,TGTGCCTGCACCCGGGACGGCAGAACGGGGGAGACCCAGTACTTC,CACTRDGRTGETQYF
.,TRBJ1-5,TRBV6-6,.,TGTGCCAGCAGTTATCCAGGGAATAATCAGCCCCAGCATTTT,CASSYPGNNQPQHF
.,TRBJ2-1,TRBV18,few,TGTGCCAGCTCAGAATTAAATGAGCAGTTCTTC,CASSELNEQFF
.,TRBJ2-5,TRBV2,.,TGTGCCAGCAACTCAGGGCAAGAGACCCAGTACTTC,CASNSGQETQYF
.,TRBJ1-4,TRBV6-5,.,TGTGCCAGTTCGACAGTCCGAAATGAAAAACTGTTTTTT,CASSTVRNEKLFF
.,TRBJ2-3,TRBV29-1,.,TGCAGCGTTGAGACGGGTACAGATACGCAGTATTTT,CSVETGTDTQYF
.,TRBJ2-2,TRBV10-3,few,TGTGCCGTGGGGGGACCAAACACCGGGGAGCTGTTTTTT,CAVGGPNTGELFF
TRBD1,TRBJ1-5,TRBV6-5,.,TGTGCCACCAGCCGGGACAGCTATCAGCCCCAGCATTTT,CATSRDSYQPQHF
TRBD1,TRBJ1-6,TRBV11-2,.,TGTGCCAGCAGCTCCGCCGGACAGGGAGGGTTAACCCTCCACTTT,CASSSAGQGGLTLHF
TRBD1,TRBJ2-2,TRBV4-3,.,TGCGCCAGCAGCCAGGGGGACAGAAACACCGGGGAGCTGTTTTTT,CASSQGDRNTGELFF
.,TRBJ1-1,TRBV30,.,TGTGCCGGACTCCCGTTAGGGGGTGAAGCTTTCTTT,CAGLPLGGEAFF
TRBD1,TRBJ1-6,TRBV7-3,few,TGTGCCAGCAGCCAAACAGGGGCTGCTGATTCACCCCTCCACTTT,CASSQTGAADSPLHF
.,TRBJ2-3,TRBV11-3,few,TGTGCCAGCAGCCCCTCTGACTCGGGTACGCAGTATTTT,CASSPSDSGTQYF
.,TRBJ1-1,TRBV2,.,TGCGCCTCCTACCGGGAAATGAACACTGAAGCTTTCTTT,CASYREMNTEAFF
TRBD2,TRBJ2-2,TRBV29-1,.,TGCAGCGTTGGCCCGGGACTAGCGATCGGGGAGCTGTTTTTT,CSVGPGLAIGELFF
.,TRBJ1-2,TRBV29-1,.,TGCAGCGTTTCCCGGGACTATGGCTACACCTTC,CSVSRDYGYTF
.,TRBJ2-1,TRBV11-2,.,TGTGCCAGCAGCTTGGACACGAGCTCCTACAATGAGCAGTTCTTC,CASSLDTSSYNEQFF
.,TRBJ1-2,TRBV10-3,.,TGTGCCATCAGCGAGGGACGGACCAACTATGGCTACACCTTC,CAISEGRTNYGYTF
.,TRBJ1-6,TRBV5-6,.,TGTGCCAGCAGCCTACAGGGCGGCAATTCACCCCTCCACTTT,CASSLQGGNSPLHF
.,TRBJ2-4,TRBV5-1,few,TGCGCCAGCAGCCACCGGGACCTGGGGAACATTCAGTACTTC,CASSHRDLGNIQYF
TRBD1,TRBJ2-7,TRBV11-1,.,TGTGCCAGCAGCTGGGACAGGGGGCGCGAGCAGTACTTC,CASSWDRGREQYF
.,TRBJ2-5,TRBV11-2,.,TGTGCCAGCAGCCGGTGGGCGGGAGAGACCCAGTACTTC,CASSRWAGETQYF
.,TRBJ1-2,TRBV18,.,TGTGCCAGCTCACCGAGGGAGGGGTTTAACTATGGCTACACCTTC,CASSPREGFNYGYTF
TRBD2,TRBJ2-7,TRBV7-2,.,TGTGCCAGCAGCTTAACGTGGGGGGGAACAAACGAGCAGTACTTC,CASSLTWGGTNEQYF
.,TRBJ1-1,TRBV29-1,.,TGCAGCGTACTGGGGAACACTGAAGCTTTCTTT,CSVLGNTEAFF
.,TRBJ2-2,TRBV11-2,.,TGTGCCAGCATCCCGGGGGACAGACACACCGGGGAGCTGTTTTTT,CASIPGDRHTGELFF
TRBD1,TRBJ1-6,TRBV7-2,.,TGTGCCAGCAGCCTGCAGGGGGCGAATTCACCCCTCCACTTT,CASSLQGANSPLHF
TRBD1,TRBJ2-7,TRBV6-5,few,TGTGCCAGCAGTTACCCCGGACAGGGAGCCTACGAGCAGTACTTC,CASSYPGQGAYEQYF
.,TRBJ2-7,TRBV29-1,few,TGCAGCGTTGAGAATTCCCATACCTACGAGCAGTACTTC,CSVENSHTYEQYF
.,TRBJ2-2,TRBV15,.,TGTGCCACCAGCAGGGAGGGGGCCACCGGGGAGCTGTTTTTT,CATSREGATGELFF
.,TRBJ2-3,TRBV7-2,.,TGTGCCAGCAGCAGGGAGCGAGGCACAGATACGCAGTATTTT,CASSRERGTDTQYF